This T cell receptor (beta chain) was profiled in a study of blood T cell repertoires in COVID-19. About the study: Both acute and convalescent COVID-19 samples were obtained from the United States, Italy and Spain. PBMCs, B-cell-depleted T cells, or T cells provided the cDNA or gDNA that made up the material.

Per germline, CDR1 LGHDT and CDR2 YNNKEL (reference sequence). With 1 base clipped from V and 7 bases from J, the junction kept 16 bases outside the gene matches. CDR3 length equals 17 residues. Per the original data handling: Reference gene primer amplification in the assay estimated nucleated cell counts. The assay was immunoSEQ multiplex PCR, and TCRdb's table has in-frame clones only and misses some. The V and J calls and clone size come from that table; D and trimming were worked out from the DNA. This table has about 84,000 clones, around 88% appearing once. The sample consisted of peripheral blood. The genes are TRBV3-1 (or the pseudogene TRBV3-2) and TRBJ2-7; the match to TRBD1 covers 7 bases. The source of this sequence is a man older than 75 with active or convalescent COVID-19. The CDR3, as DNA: TGTGCCAGCAGCCAAGGGGTCCCGGGACAGACTCAAAGGGAGCAGTACTTC. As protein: CASSQGVPGQTQREQYF.